Described below is a single TCR beta chain sequence and its context. This clonotype was observed a handful of times. It has no known antigen specificity. A much larger clone lies a single base off, so this may be a read error. TCRbeta-specific cDNA was reverse-transcribed from roughly 500 ng total RNA using a constant-region primer and ProtoScript II reverse transcriptase. The TCRbeta libraries were prepared through three rounds of nested multiplex PCR following a slightly modified ARM-PCR procedure. The first two PCR rounds used multiplex TRBV1-TRBV30 forward primers with a Cbeta reverse primer, each for 10 to 11 cycles. Sample barcodes and Illumina adapters were added in a final 25-cycle PCR using Deep VentR polymerase. Before sequencing, amplicons of 200-500 bp were gel-purified using a QIAquick gel extraction kit. TCRbeta amplicons were sequenced on an Illumina HiSeq 2500 with 250-bp paired-end reads. In the source study's methods: Quality trimming of reads was performed with Trimmomatic v0.33, and paired reads were merged with FLASH v1.2.11 so that full CDR3 sequences could be recovered. V, D and J germline segments were assigned to the rearranged TCRbeta sequences using MiGEC v1.2.1b. Clonotype statistics, along with Shannon-Wiener diversity indices, were calculated using VDJtools v1.0.0. To cut down on sampling bias, every analysis after diversity analysis relied on just the 250 most abundant clonotypes from each sample. Using fastp at Q25 and MiXCR, TCRdb reprocessed the public reads and kept productive beta chains. One record per CDR3 amino acid sequence lists the most common genes and DNA. These V and J calls rely on TCRdb rather than the paper's analysis. This sample gives 330,000 or so distinct CDR3 sequences in total; approximately 65% of them show up just once. About 6% of the sample rests with the top ten.

The junction carries 15 bases between V and J, which are trimmed by 6 bases and 4 bases respectively. The germline V gene encodes CDR1 MNHEY and CDR2 SVGEGT. Its CDR3 holds 14 amino acids, cysteine through phenylalanine. The retained sequence is limited to the CDR3, 42 bases, with the frame set at the first base. This sample was included in a study of tumor-infiltrating lymphocytes in primary liver carcinoma (dated by TCRdb to about 2017). Study-level background: Between late 2015 and March 2016, roughly 5 patients in China with histopathologically diagnosed primary liver carcinoma had their tumors surgically resected. Of the five patients (three men and two women, aged 30 to 69 years), four had hepatocellular carcinoma and one had combined HCC and intrahepatic cholangiocarcinoma. The five patients had tumors staged T1-T3 N0M0, with maximum diameters ranging from about 4.2 to 10 cm. Samples yielded roughly 3.5 to 8 million productive TCRbeta reads; read depth did not differ significantly between tissue types. Across five regions of each liver tumor, along with adjacent normal tissue and blood, the study brought together TCRbeta repertoire sequencing, expression microarrays and whole-exome sequencing. A total of approximately 35 specimens from 5 patients, comprising about 25 tumor regions, 5 adjacent noncancerous liver tissues and 5 peripheral blood samples, were covered by TCRbeta repertoire sequencing. Technical replicate repertoires showed high reproducibility, with mean shared-clone rates around 0.9 and correlation coefficients above 0.95.

General study outcomes and caveats: Only a few patients were included in the study, and the authors note that the findings should be validated in a larger study. A significantly larger repertoire fraction was made up by the top 250 clones in tumors than in blood (p = 0.039). Bulk unsorted samples precluded comparing CD4+ and CD8+ T cell repertoires. Only the TCR beta chain was sequenced, so true repertoire diversity is likely underestimated because unpaired alpha chains were not captured. Repertoire overlap was found to be higher between tumor regions (mean about 35%) than between tumor-adjacent (about 17%) or tumor-blood (around 14%) pairs, consistent with antigen-driven expansion.

TRIzol reagent was used to extract blood RNA from unsorted whole blood, while the DNeasy Blood & Tissue kit provided the germline DNA. Chronic HBV infection was present in the patients, and the patients were treatment-naive at sampling. Before surgery, 3 to 4.5 milliliters of peripheral blood were collected into K2EDTA tubes. The sample was peripheral blood. Recombination linked TRBV6-2 or TRBV6-3 to TRBJ1-1, with TRBD1 as a weak D call on 6 bases. This TCR was recovered from a man between 40 and 49 years old with primary liver carcinoma and hepatitis B virus infection. The DNA sequence is TGTGCCAGCAGCGGACAGAGAGTAATCACTGAAGCTTTCTTT. Translated, it reads CASSGQRVITEAFF.